Given below is one TCR beta chain in context. Its antigen has not been determined. Per-base qualities were not stored, and no clone one base away is much larger. Donors formed part of the validation cohort, which comprised 120 subjects and was distinct from the first cohort of under 850 subjects. The library was produced with the immunoSEQ multiplex PCR assay. Per the source publication's procedure: To diagnose cytomegalovirus status from the catalog of TCR beta chain sequences, a statistical classification framework was built. TCRdb limited this immuneACCESS table to in-frame rearrangements with V and J called. A share of clones is missing; checked studies link under half to unresolved V genes, and the rest is unexplained. From that table come the V and J calls and clone size; the DNA was used to work out D and trimming. The sample records about 78,000 clones, around 96% of which are singletons. The top ten constitute roughly 1.6% of the sample.

The data are from a study of cytomegalovirus exposure and HLA in healthy donors (dated by TCRdb to 2016 to 2017). For context, the study as a whole: The roughly 670 repertoires of the first cohort and the roughly 120 validation repertoires were produced on the same platform, according to a later analysis. The study aimed to test whether signatures of past pathogen exposure could be identified by cataloging public T cell receptors. Besides the first cohort of about 730 subjects, a separate validation cohort made up of 120 different subjects was used. The study combined high-throughput TCR immunosequencing, statistical association of individual TCRs with disease status, and machine learning to predict cytomegalovirus infection status. What the research found in general, with its limitations: All 120 or so repertoires were used to score co-occurrence in the validation cohort in a later analysis, because that analysis had no HLA typing for the cohort. The study listed 150 to 200 TCR beta chains as associated with cytomegalovirus. Of the cluster scores, about 94% were above 0 in a later analysis, which found that TCRs clustered in the first cohort also tended to co-occur in the roughly 130 validation repertoires. It was suggested by the authors that the approach could potentially be generalized to other disease states and immunological phenotypes. Most TCR sequences were observed very rarely across donors, whereas some public TCRs were present in many individuals. In vitro tests confirmed that a few of the cytomegalovirus-associated TCR beta chains recognize cytomegalovirus antigens. The classifier was reported to diagnose cytomegalovirus status with high specificity and sensitivity in both the original cohort and the validation cohort.

Sequencing was carried out using PBMCs. This TCR derives from a young man in good health and CMV-seropositive.

DNA sequence: TGTGCCAGCAGCCTTTACGGACAGGTGAACACTGAAGCTTTCTTT. The resulting protein is CASSLYGQVNTEAFF. The chain joins TRBV7-8 to TRBJ1-1; TRBD1 agrees with 7 junctional bases. From V the trimming removes 5 bases and from J it removes 0 bases, while the gene matches leave 6 bases of the junction unaccounted for. Via the germline V gene, CDR1 is SGHVS and CDR2 FQNEAQ. From its cysteine to its phenylalanine, the CDR3 spans 15 amino acids. The kept DNA is CDR3 alone, 45 bases in frame from the first base.